This TCR beta chain was found in a study of shared clonotypes between healthy human individuals. Study details: The study used three CD4 naive, three CD4 memory, two CD8 naive and one CD8 memory plate per donor.

CD45RO-negative CD8 cells positively selected for CCR7 made up the naive population, which excluded terminally differentiated effector memory CD45RA+ cells. Everyone who donated was a Caucasian adult who lived in Nashville, Tennessee. This clone was detected a few times. Germline V gene lookup returns CDR1 MGHRA and CDR2 YSYEKL. V was shortened by 5 bases and J by 11 bases, with 21 bases between the two germline ends. The CDR3 runs 14 residues. Clones were read by immunoSEQ multiplex PCR, and TCRdb kept only the in-frame ones, dropping some. The data hold about 1.9 million clones, with 80% to 95% observed a single time.

The sequence was collected from a man younger than 30 in good health. Some clones in this sample may be carry-over from other donors' samples. Sequencing used naive CD8+ T cells from PBMCs. The chain couples TRBV4-1 to TRBJ1-1; no clear D gene. CDR3: CASSSQSVQDDAFF. CDR3 nucleotides: TGCGCCAGCAGCTCCCAATCCGTCCAGGACGACGCTTTCTTT.